This is a list of T cell receptor beta chains from one sample in a study of T-cell reconstitution after alpha-beta-depleted transplantation in children. Via MiXCR, TCRdb re-called the PCR reads, giving one row per CDR3 protein. The profile covers around 380,000 distinct CDR3 sequences, with under 13% appearing a single time and roughly 6% taken by the ten largest. The sample here was PBMCs from the stem cell graft donor, taken from the stem cell graft. These receptors were collected from a human donor who donated a stem cell graft to a child with acute myeloid leukemia. Both conserved end residues are part of each CDR3. D genes are given only for firm matches. Some rows have no size entry. The others give once, few or many, or a class for an expanded clone.

>.|TRBV20-1|.|TRBJ2-4
TGCAGTGTCATTGGTCGGTTAGCCAAAAACATTCAGTACTTC
CSVIGRLAKNIQYF
>TRBD2|TRBV3-1|.|TRBJ2-5
TGTGCCAGCAGCCTCTGGACTAGCGGGAGTAAGAGGGAGACCCAGTACTTC
CASSLWTSGSKRETQYF
>.|TRBV10-3|.|TRBJ2-7
TGTGCCATCAGTGAGTCTAGCGTCCCCTACGAGCAGTACTTC
CAISESSVPYEQYF
>.|TRBV10-3|few|TRBJ2-1
TGTGCCATCAGTGAAAGTTTCCCGGACAGCTACAATGAGCAGTTCTTC
CAISESFPDSYNEQFF
>.|TRBV18|few|TRBJ1-1
TGTGCCAGCTCACCCTTCCCAGGGGATTCGGAAGCTTTCTTT
CASSPFPGDSEAFF
>TRBD1|TRBV12-5|.|TRBJ1-5
TGTGCTAGTGGTCCAGGGGGTGAGCCCCAGCATTTT
CASGPGGEPQHF
>TRBD2|TRBV20-1|few|TRBJ2-4
TGCAGTGCTGATCTAGCGGGAGTTGGATACATTCAGTACTTC
CSADLAGVGYIQYF
>.|TRBV20-1|few|TRBJ1-3
TGCAGTGCTACCTGGTCGCTCACTGGAAACACCATATATTTT
CSATWSLTGNTIYF
>.|TRBV5-1|.|TRBJ2-2
TGCGCCAGCAGCCAGGAACCATCCAGCGGAACCGGGGAGCTGTTTTTT
CASSQEPSSGTGELFF
>TRBD1|TRBV20-1|.|TRBJ2-7
TGCAGTGCGGCACGCACCGGGACAGTTTACTACGAGCAGTACTTC
CSAARTGTVYYEQYF
>.|TRBV6-6|few|TRBJ2-7
TGTGCCAGCAGTTACGAAGTCACCTACGAGCAGTACTTC
CASSYEVTYEQYF
>TRBD1|TRBV12-3/TRBV12-4|.|TRBJ2-1
TGTGCCAGCAGTCCGACAGGGGGAGGTGAGGGTGAGCAGTTCTTC
CASSPTGGGEGEQFF
>TRBD2|TRBV9|few|TRBJ2-1
TGTGCCAGCAGCGAGACTAGCGGGAACAATGAGCAGTTCTTC
CASSETSGNNEQFF
>.|TRBV5-1|many|TRBJ1-2
TGCGCCAGCAGCTCATCTCTTGCATTTGGGGGCAACTATGGCTACACCTTC
CASSSSLAFGGNYGYTF
>.|TRBV20-1|.|TRBJ2-7
TGCAGTGCTCTTTTCACACCGGAGGGGGGGCACGAGCAGTACTTC
CSALFTPEGGHEQYF
>TRBD1|TRBV13|many|TRBJ2-4
TGTGCCAGCAGCCACGAGGGACAGGGAGGAAACATTCAGTACTTC
CASSHEGQGGNIQYF
>TRBD2|TRBV10-3|few|TRBJ2-1
TGTGCCATCAGTATACTAGCGGGATGGATCAATGAGCAGTTCTTC
CAISILAGWINEQFF
>TRBD1|TRBV11-1|.|TRBJ2-7
TGTGCCAGCAGCTTAGCCCTTGGGACAGACGAGCAGTACTTC
CASSLALGTDEQYF
>TRBD1|TRBV5-1|few|TRBJ1-1
TGCGCCAGCAGCTTGGGGGACAGGGGGCTGATTGAAGCTTTCTTT
CASSLGDRGLIEAFF
>TRBD2|TRBV25-1|few|TRBJ2-1
TGTGCCAGCAGTGAATATCTGGGCACTAGCGGGACGACCTACAATGAGCAGTTCTTC
CASSEYLGTSGTTYNEQFF
>TRBD1|TRBV4-2|few|TRBJ2-1
TGTGCCAGCAGCCAAGATCCGGGACAGAAATACAATGAGCAGTTCTTC
CASSQDPGQKYNEQFF
>TRBD1|TRBV5-1|many|TRBJ2-2
TGCGCCAGCAGCACTGGACAGGGTAACACCGGGGAGCTGTTTTTT
CASSTGQGNTGELFF
>TRBD1|TRBV7-8|many|TRBJ2-6
TGTGCCAGCAGCTTAAGGACAGGGGTAGACTCTGGGGCCAACGTCCTGACTTTC
CASSLRTGVDSGANVLTF